This T cell receptor beta chain was sequenced during a study of control samples from healthy donors and cancer patients. The CDR3 has 16 amino acids. The germline V gene encodes CDR1 LNHDA and CDR2 SQIVND (reference sequence). V was clipped by 5 bases and J by 0 bases, with 14 bases between them. Assay used: immunoSEQ multiplex PCR; TCRdb lists only in-frame clones, some missing. The sample lists some 79,000 clones, 70% to 90% occurring once. V usage is TRBV19 and J usage is TRBJ2-4; D possibly corresponds to TRBD2 (6 bases). Sample: blood. This sequence originates from a man aged 50 or older in good health. CDR3 nucleotides: TGTGCCAGTAGTCCGCCCCCCGGGAGAGCCAAAAACATTCAGTACTTC. Its protein product is CASSPPPGRAKNIQYF. The complete variable domain, with remaining parts taken from reference TRBV19 and TRBJ2-4, reads DGGITQSPKYLFRKEGQNVTLSCEQNLNHDAMYWYRQDPGQGLRLIYYSQIVNDFQKGDIAEGYSVSREKKESFPLTVTSAQKNPTAFYLCASSPPPGRAKNIQYFGAGTRLSVL.